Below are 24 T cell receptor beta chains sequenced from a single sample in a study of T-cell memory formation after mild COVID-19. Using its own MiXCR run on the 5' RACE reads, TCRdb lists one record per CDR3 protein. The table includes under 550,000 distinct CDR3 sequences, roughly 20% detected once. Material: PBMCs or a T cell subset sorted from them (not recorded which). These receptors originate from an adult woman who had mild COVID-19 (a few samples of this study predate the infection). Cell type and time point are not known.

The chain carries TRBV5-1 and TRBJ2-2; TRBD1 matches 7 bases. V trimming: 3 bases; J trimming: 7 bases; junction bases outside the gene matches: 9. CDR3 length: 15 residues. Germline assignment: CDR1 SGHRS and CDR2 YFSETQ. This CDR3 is CASSYATGAVGELFF. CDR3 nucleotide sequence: TGCGCCAGCAGCTACGCTACAGGGGCGGTCGGGGAGCTGTTTTTT.

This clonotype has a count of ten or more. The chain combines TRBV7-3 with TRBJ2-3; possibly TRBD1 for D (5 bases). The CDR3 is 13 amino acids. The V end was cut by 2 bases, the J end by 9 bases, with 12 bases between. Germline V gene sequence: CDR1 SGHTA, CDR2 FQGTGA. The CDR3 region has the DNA TGTGCCAGCAGCTTAGAGGCAGGGCGGACGCAGTATTTT. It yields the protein CASSLEAGRTQYF.

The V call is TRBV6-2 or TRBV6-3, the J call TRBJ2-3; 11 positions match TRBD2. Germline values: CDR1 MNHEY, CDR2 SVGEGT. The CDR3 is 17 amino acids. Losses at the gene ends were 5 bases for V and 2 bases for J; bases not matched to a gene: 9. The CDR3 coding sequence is TGTGCCAGCAGTATCCCGACGACTAGCGGGGCCACAGATACGCAGTATTTT. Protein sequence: CASSIPTTSGATDTQYF.

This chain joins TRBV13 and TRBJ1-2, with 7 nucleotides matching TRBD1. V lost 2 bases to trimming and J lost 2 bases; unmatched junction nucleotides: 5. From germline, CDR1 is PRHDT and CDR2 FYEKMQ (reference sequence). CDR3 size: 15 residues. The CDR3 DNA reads TGTGCCAGCAGCTTAAGACAGGGTGAAAACTATGGCTACACCTTC. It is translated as CASSLRQGENYGYTF.

The CDR3 region is CAWSVMYEQFF. CDR3 sequence (DNA): TGTGCCTGGAGTGTTATGTATGAGCAGTTCTTC. This chain joins TRBV30 and TRBJ2-1; D call uncertain. Germline V gives CDR1 GTSNPN, CDR2 SVGIG (reference sequence). The CDR3 covers 11 residues. Between the trimmed V and J ends, which lost 0 bases and 8 bases, there was a span of 5 bases.

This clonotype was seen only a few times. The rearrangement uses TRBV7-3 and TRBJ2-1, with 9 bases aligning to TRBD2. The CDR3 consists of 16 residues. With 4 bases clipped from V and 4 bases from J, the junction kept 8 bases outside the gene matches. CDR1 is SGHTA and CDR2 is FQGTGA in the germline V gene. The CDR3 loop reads CASSSLAGITYNEQFF. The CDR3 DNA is TGTGCCAGCAGCTCGCTAGCGGGAATTACTTACAATGAGCAGTTCTTC.

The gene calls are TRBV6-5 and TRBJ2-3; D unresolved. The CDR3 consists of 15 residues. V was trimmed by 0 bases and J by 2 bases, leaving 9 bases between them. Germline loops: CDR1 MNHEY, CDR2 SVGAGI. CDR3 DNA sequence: TGTGCCAGCAGTTACTCGGTAGACTCCACAGATACGCAGTATTTT. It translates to CASSYSVDSTDTQYF.

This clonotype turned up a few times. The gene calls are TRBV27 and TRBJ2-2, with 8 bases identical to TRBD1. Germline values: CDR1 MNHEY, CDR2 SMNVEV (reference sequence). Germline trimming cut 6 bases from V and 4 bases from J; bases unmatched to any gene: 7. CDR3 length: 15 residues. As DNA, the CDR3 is TGTGCCAGCAGAATGCCAGGGGGCATCACCGGGGAGCTGTTTTTT. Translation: CASRMPGGITGELFF.

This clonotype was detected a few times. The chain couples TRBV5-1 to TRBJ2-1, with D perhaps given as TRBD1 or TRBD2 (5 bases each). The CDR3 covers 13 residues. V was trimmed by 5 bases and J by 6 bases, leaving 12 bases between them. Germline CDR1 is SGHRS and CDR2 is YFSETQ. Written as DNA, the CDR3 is TGCGCCAGCAGAGGGACGGCTGCCAATGAGCAGTTCTTC. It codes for CASRGTAANEQFF.

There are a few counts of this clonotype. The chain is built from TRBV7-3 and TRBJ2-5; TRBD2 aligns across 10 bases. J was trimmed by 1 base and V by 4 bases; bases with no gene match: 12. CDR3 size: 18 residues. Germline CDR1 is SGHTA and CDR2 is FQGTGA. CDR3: CASSSTGLAGVGQETQYF. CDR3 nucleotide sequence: TGTGCCAGCAGCTCCACGGGGCTAGCGGGAGTTGGCCAAGAGACCCAGTACTTC.

The chain's CDR3 is CASSPPAGTYEQYF. In DNA, the CDR3 is TGTGCCAGCTCACCACCGGCAGGGACCTACGAGCAGTACTTC. The chain carries TRBV18 and TRBJ2-7; D might be TRBD1 (5 bases). This CDR3 spans 14 amino acids. V was cut by 0 bases and J by 2 bases, with 8 bases left in between. Germline V gives CDR1 KGHSH, CDR2 LQKENI.

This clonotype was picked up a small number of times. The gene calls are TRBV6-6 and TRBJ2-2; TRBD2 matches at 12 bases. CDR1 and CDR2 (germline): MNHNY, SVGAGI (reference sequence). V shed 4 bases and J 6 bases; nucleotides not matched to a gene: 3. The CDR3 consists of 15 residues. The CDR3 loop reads CASSSTSGSPGELFF. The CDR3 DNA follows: TGTGCCAGCAGTTCGACTAGCGGGAGCCCCGGGGAGCTGTTTTTT.

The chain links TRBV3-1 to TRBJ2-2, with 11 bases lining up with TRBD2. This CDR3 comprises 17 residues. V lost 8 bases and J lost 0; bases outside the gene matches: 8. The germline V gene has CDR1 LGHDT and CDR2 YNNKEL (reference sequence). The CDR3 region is CASHPLAGGPNTGELFF. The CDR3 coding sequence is TGTGCCAGCCACCCTCTAGCGGGGGGTCCGAACACCGGGGAGCTGTTTTTT.

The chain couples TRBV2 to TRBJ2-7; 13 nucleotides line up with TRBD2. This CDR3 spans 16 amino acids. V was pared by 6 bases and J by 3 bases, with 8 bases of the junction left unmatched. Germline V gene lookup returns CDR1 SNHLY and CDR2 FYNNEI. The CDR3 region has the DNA TGTGCCAGCAGAGGACTAGCGGGAGTTACTAACTACGAGCAGTACTTC. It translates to CASRGLAGVTNYEQYF.

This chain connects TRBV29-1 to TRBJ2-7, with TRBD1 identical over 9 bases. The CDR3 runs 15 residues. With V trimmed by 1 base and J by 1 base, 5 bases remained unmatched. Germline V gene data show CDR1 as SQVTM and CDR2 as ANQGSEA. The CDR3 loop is CSVEGQGVDSYEQYF. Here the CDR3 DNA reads TGCAGCGTTGAAGGACAGGGGGTCGATTCCTACGAGCAGTACTTC.

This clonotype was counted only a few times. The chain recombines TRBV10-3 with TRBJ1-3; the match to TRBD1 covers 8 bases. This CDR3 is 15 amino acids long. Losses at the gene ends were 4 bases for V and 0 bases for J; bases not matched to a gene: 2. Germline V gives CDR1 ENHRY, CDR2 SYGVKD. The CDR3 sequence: CAISGTGISGNTIYF. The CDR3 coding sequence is TGTGCCATCAGTGGGACAGGGATCTCTGGAAACACCATATATTTT.

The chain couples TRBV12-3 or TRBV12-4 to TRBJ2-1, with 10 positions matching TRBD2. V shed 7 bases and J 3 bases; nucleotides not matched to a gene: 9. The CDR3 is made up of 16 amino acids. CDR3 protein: CASTQSGRAFYNEQFF. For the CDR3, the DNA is TGTGCCAGCACCCAAAGCGGGAGGGCCTTCTACAATGAGCAGTTCTTC.

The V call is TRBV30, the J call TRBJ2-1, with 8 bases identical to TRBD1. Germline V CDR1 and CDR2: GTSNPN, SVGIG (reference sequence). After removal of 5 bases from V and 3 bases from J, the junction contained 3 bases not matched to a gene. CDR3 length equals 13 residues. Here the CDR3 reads CAWWTGNYNEQFF. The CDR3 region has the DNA TGTGCCTGGTGGACAGGGAACTACAATGAGCAGTTCTTC.

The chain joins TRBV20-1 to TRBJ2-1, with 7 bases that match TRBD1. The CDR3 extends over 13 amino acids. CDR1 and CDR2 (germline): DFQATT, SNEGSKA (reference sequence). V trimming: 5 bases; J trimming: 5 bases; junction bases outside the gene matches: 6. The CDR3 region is CSAPRQGHNEQFF. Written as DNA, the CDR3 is TGCAGTGCTCCGCGACAGGGCCACAATGAGCAGTTCTTC.

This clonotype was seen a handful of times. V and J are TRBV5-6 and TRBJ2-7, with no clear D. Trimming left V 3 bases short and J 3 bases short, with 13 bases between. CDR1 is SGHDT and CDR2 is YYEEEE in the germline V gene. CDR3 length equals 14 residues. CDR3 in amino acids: CASSSIRVLYEQYF. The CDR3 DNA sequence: TGTGCCAGCAGCTCGATTCGGGTTCTCTACGAGCAGTACTTC. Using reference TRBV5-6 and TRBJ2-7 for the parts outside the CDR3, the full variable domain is DAGVTQSPTHLIKTRGQQVTLRCSPKSGHDTVSWYQQALGQGPQFIFQYYEEEERQRGNFPDRFSGHQFPNYSSELNVNALLLGDSALYLCASSSIRVLYEQYFGPGTRLTVT.

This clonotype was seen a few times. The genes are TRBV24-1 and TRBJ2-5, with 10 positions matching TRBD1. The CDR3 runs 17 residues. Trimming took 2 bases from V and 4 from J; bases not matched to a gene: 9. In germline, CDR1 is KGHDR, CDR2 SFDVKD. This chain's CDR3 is CATSDWGTGARGETQYF. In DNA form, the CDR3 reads TGTGCCACCAGTGATTGGGGGACAGGGGCGAGAGGAGAGACCCAGTACTTC.

The CDR3 sequence is CASSLAGGADEQYF. In DNA form, the CDR3 reads TGTGCCAGCAGCTTAGCGGGAGGCGCGGACGAGCAGTACTTC. The V and J genes are TRBV7-2 and TRBJ2-7; the D gene is possibly TRBD2 (6 bases). The V end lost 0 bases, the J end lost 5 bases, and 11 bases lay between the germline ends. The germline gives CDR1 SGHTA, CDR2 FQGNSA. The CDR3 is 14 residues long.

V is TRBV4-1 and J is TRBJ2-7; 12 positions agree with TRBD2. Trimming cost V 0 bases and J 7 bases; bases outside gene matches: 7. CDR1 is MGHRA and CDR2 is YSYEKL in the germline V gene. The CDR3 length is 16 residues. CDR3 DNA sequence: TGCGCCAGCAGCCAAGAACAAACTAGCGGGAGGAGAGAGCAGTACTTC. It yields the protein CASSQEQTSGRREQYF.

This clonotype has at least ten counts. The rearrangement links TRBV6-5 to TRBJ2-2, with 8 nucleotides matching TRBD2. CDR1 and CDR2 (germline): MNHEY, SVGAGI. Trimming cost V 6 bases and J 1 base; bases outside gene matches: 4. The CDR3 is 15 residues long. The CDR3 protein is CASRPAGVNTGELFF. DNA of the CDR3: TGTGCCAGCAGGCCAGCGGGGGTGAACACCGGGGAGCTGTTTTTT.